Presented here are 11 T cell receptor beta chains from one specimen sequenced in a study of regulatory T cells in long-lasting Graves disease. Researchers made TCR beta libraries by using iRepertoire HTBI primers and running Arm-PCR on CDR3 regions. TCRdb re-analysed the multiplex PCR reads in MiXCR, keeping a single row per CDR3 protein. The sample shows around 500,000 distinct CDR3 sequences, 12% of them seen only once. The time point denotes: newly diagnosed GD, antithyroid drugs for less than 3 months. The TCR library was prepared using RNA isolated from PBMCs. Another study also made use of these data, one on T cells in Graves' hyperthyroidism and ophthalmopathy.

Sequencing was performed on peripheral blood mononuclear cells (PBMCs), taken at new diagnosis, from a patient treated with antithyroid drugs. The receptor source for this set is a woman aged 25 to 39 with Graves disease.

The CDR3, as DNA: TGTGCCAGCAGTTACGTAGCGTGGGTAGAGCAGTTCTTC. Translation gives CASSYVAWVEQFF. The chain combines TRBV6-5 with TRBJ2-1, with TRBD2 as a possible D gene (5 bases). Trimming removed 2 bases at V and 10 bases at J, with 12 bases between. CDR3 length: 13 residues. CDR1 and CDR2 from the germline V gene are MNHEY and SVGAGI.

This clonotype was detected ten times or more. The rearrangement joins TRBV7-8 to TRBJ2-5; 10 nucleotides match TRBD2. Germline lookup yields CDR1 SGHVS and CDR2 FQNEAQ. Trimming took 5 bases from V and 4 from J; bases not matched to a gene: 10. The CDR3 has 16 residues. This chain's CDR3 is CASSPRASGRIETQYF. In DNA, the CDR3 is TGTGCCAGCAGCCCGCGGGCTAGCGGGAGAATAGAGACCCAGTACTTC. The full variable domain, in which reference TRBV7-8 and TRBJ2-5 provide the parts outside the CDR3, is GAGVSQSPRYKVAKRGQDVALRCDPISGHVSLFWYQQALGQGPEFLTYFQNEAQLDKSGLPSDRFFAERPEGSVSTLKIQRTQQEDSAVYLCASSPRASGRIETQYFGPGTRLLVL.

This clonotype was picked up many times. This chain uses TRBV2 with TRBJ2-5; no clear D. Per germline, CDR1 SNHLY and CDR2 FYNNEI. The CDR3 extends over 12 amino acids. V dropped 2 bases and J dropped 6 bases, with 7 bases sitting between them. The chain's CDR3 is CASSEIRKTQYF. The CDR3 nucleotides are TGTGCCAGCAGTGAAATAAGGAAGACCCAGTACTTC.

This clonotype was observed at least ten times. V usage is TRBV27 and J usage is TRBJ1-1; D gene uncertain. Germline loops: CDR1 MNHEY, CDR2 SMNVEV (reference sequence). The CDR3 totals 15 residues. The V end lost 7 bases, the J end lost 5 bases, and 20 bases lay between the germline ends. DNA of the CDR3: TGTGCCAGCACAGGAGTAGGTGGTGGAGGGACTGAAGCTTTCTTT. This sequence encodes CASTGVGGGGTEAFF.

The V and J genes are TRBV11-2 and TRBJ1-2, with D unclear. The CDR3 loop spans 21 amino acids. The ends were cut back, 3 bases at V and 2 bases at J, with 31 bases in the middle. CDR1 and CDR2 (germline): SGHAT, FQNNGV. CDR3 nucleotide sequence: TGTGCCAGCAGCTTGGGCTACAGAAGATTAACATCGGCACGGGAGAACTATGGCTACACCTTC. Amino acid sequence: CASSLGYRRLTSARENYGYTF.

This clonotype was found a few times. This chain connects TRBV5-1 to TRBJ2-7; a weak D match, TRBD2 (6 bases). Trimming took off 2 bases at V and 7 bases at J, with 10 bases between the two ends. The germline gives CDR1 SGHRS, CDR2 YFSETQ. The CDR3 is made up of 12 amino acids. In DNA form, the CDR3 reads TGCGCCAGCAGCTTTCTGGAGGGGGAGCAGTACTTC. It encodes CASSFLEGEQYF.

In this sample, this clonotype turned up many times. The chain couples TRBV2 to TRBJ1-5; no definite D call. Per the germline V gene, CDR1 is SNHLY and CDR2 is FYNNEI. V gave up 4 bases and J gave up 7 bases, with 11 bases separating them. This CDR3 comprises 13 residues. CDR3 protein: CASSARGEQPQHF. The CDR3 coding sequence is TGTGCCAGCAGTGCGCGAGGTGAGCAGCCCCAGCATTTT.

This clonotype was counted ten times or more. This chain's CDR3 is CASSSPGGTYEQYF. Written as DNA, the CDR3 is TGTGCCAGCAGCTCCCCGGGAGGGACGTACGAGCAGTACTTC. V gene TRBV7-2 combines with J gene TRBJ2-7; 8 bases agree with TRBD2. Germline CDR1 reads SGHTA; CDR2 reads FQGNSA. The CDR3 totals 14 residues. The V gene end was trimmed by 4 bases and the J gene end by 4 bases; junction bases not matched to a gene: 6.

The rearrangement links TRBV19 to TRBJ1-1; D remains unclear. CDR1 is LNHDA and CDR2 is SQIVND in the germline V gene (reference sequence). The V end lost 4 bases, the J end lost 2 bases, and 8 bases lay between the germline ends. This CDR3 comprises 13 residues. The DNA for the CDR3 is TGTGCCAGTAGTAAATCGGTCAACACTGAAGCTTTCTTT. It translates to CASSKSVNTEAFF.

V usage is TRBV11-2 and J usage is TRBJ2-1, with 13 positions matching TRBD2. The CDR3 extends over 16 amino acids. V was clipped by 5 bases and J by 5 bases; unmatched bases: 6. The germline CDR1 and CDR2 sequences are SGHAT and FQNNGV. CDR3 nucleotides: TGTGCCAGCAGCCCCTGGACTAGCGGGGGAAACAATGAGCAGTTCTTC. This codes for CASSPWTSGGNNEQFF.

The chain combines TRBV30 with TRBJ2-5; D may be TRBD1 (6 bases). The CDR3 is 15 residues long. Trimming took 0 bases from V and 1 from J, leaving 12 bases between them. Looked up from germline, CDR1 is GTSNPN and CDR2 is SVGIG (reference sequence). The CDR3 bases are TGTGCCTGGAGTGTACTGCGGACAGCCCAAGAGACCCAGTACTTC. The encoded protein is CAWSVLRTAQETQYF.